These 23 T cell receptor beta chains were all obtained from the same sample, sequenced in a study of regulatory T cells in long-lasting Graves disease. The time point is: persistent/refractory GD, antithyroid drugs over 5 years with positive TRAb. PBMCs were the source of the RNA used for TCR sequencing. Assembly of TCR beta libraries relied on iRepertoire HTBI primers together with Arm-PCR of CDR3 regions. Using its own MiXCR run on the multiplex PCR reads, TCRdb lists one record per CDR3 protein. Of 300,000 to 500,000 distinct CDR3 sequences in the sample, around 21% were seen once. This specimen was peripheral blood mononuclear cells (PBMCs), taken when the disease was refractory, from a patient treated with antithyroid drugs. Every receptor here comes from a female donor with Graves disease.

This clonotype has ten or more counts. The CDR3 protein is CASSTPDRVANQPQHF. The CDR3, as DNA: TGTGCCAGCAGTACACCGGACAGGGTGGCGAATCAGCCCCAGCATTTT. J is TRBJ1-5 and V is TRBV6-1; 8 bases match TRBD1. The CDR3 length is 16 residues. J was trimmed by 4 bases and V by 5 bases; bases with no gene match: 10. Germline V gene sequence: CDR1 MNHNS, CDR2 SASEGT.

This clonotype was counted at least ten times. V and J are TRBV2 and TRBJ2-1; unclear D gene. Germline-derived CDR1 and CDR2 are SNHLY and FYNNEI. CDR3 length: 14 residues. V lost 2 bases to trimming and J lost 7 bases, with 12 bases between them. As DNA, the CDR3 is TGTGCCAGCAGTGAAAGGGCCGATTGGAATGAGCAGTTCTTC. It translates to CASSERADWNEQFF.

This clonotype was detected only a few times. The rearrangement joins TRBV6-2 or TRBV6-3 to TRBJ2-2; no firm D call. The CDR3 has 14 amino acids. Germline V CDR1 and CDR2: MNHEY, SVGEGT. V was clipped by 4 bases and J by 1 base, with 7 bases between them. The CDR3 is CASSLEWNTGELFF. The CDR3 DNA sequence: TGTGCCAGCAGTTTGGAATGGAACACCGGGGAGCTGTTTTTT.

This clonotype was recorded at least ten times. The chain links TRBV28 to TRBJ1-1; D ambiguous. Germline values: CDR1 MDHEN, CDR2 SYDVKM. Deletions cut 2 bases from V and 1 base from J, with 14 bases between. CDR3 size: 16 residues. CDR3 region: CASSLASVLRNTEAFF. In DNA, the CDR3 is TGTGCCAGCAGTTTAGCGAGTGTTCTTAGGAACACTGAAGCTTTCTTT.

The chain combines TRBV11-2 with TRBJ2-7, with D perhaps matching TRBD1 (6 bases). The length of the CDR3 is 17 residues. V gave up 0 bases and J gave up 1 base, with 16 bases separating them. Germline-derived CDR1 and CDR2 are SGHAT and FQNNGV. In nucleotides, the CDR3 is TGTGCCAGCAGCTTAGAACCAGGACAGTGGGGTTCCTACGAGCAGTACTTC. The encoded protein is CASSLEPGQWGSYEQYF.

With regard to this clonotype: At one boundary the junction diverges from the germline segment, which might be a read error. The genes are TRBV7-9 and TRBJ2-7, with D uncertain. The germline CDR1 and CDR2 sequences are SEHNR and FQNEAQ (reference sequence). This CDR3 is 12 amino acids long. CDR3: CANSLGYYEQYF. CDR3 DNA sequence: TGTGCCAACAGCTTAGGATACTACGAGCAGTACTTC.

The gene calls are TRBV7-2 and TRBJ1-4, with D perhaps matching TRBD1 (5 bases). Trimming removed 3 bases at V and 3 bases at J, with 8 bases between. The CDR3 length is 14 residues. The germline CDR1 and CDR2 sequences are SGHTA and FQGNSA. The CDR3 is CASSFAGSNEKLFF. For the CDR3, the DNA is TGTGCCAGCAGCTTCGCAGGGTCTAATGAAAAACTGTTTTTT.

This clonotype has just a few counts. V gene TRBV7-2 combines with J gene TRBJ1-1; TRBD1 is a possible D gene (5 bases). CDR1 is SGHTA and CDR2 is FQGNSA in the germline V gene. CDR3 length equals 14 residues. V was trimmed by 1 base and J by 10 bases, leaving 16 bases between them. CDR3: CASSLDPTVDRAFF. Here the CDR3 DNA reads TGTGCCAGCAGCTTAGATCCGACAGTCGATCGAGCTTTCTTT. The complete variable domain, with remaining parts taken from reference TRBV7-2 and TRBJ1-1, reads GAGVSQSPSNKVTEKGKDVELRCDPISGHTALYWYRQSLGQGLEFLIYFQGNSAPDKSGLPSDRFSAERTGGSVSTLTIQRTQQEDSAVYLCASSLDPTVDRAFFGQGTRLTVV.

The chain combines TRBV6-1 with TRBJ2-5; D is undetermined. Germline assignment: CDR1 MNHNS and CDR2 SASEGT. Trimming removed 7 bases at V and 1 base at J, with 13 bases between. This CDR3 has 14 residues. The CDR3 bases are TGTGCCAGCACGCAGACTCACTTCCAAGAGACCCAGTACTTC. Translating it yields CASTQTHFQETQYF.

V usage is TRBV5-8 and J usage is TRBJ1-4; TRBD1 might be the D (6 bases). CDR3 length: 14 residues. V gave up 0 bases and J gave up 8 bases, with 11 bases separating them. Germline lookup yields CDR1 SGHTS and CDR2 YDEGEE. CDR3 in amino acids: CASSLVQGGEKLFF. CDR3 coding DNA: TGTGCCAGCAGCTTGGTACAGGGAGGCGAAAAACTGTTTTTT.

The chain couples TRBV20-1 to TRBJ2-7, with D unclear. The ends were cut back, 0 bases at V and 4 bases at J, with 10 bases in the middle. This CDR3 is 13 amino acids long. The germline V gene encodes CDR1 DFQATT and CDR2 SNEGSKA (reference sequence). The CDR3 sequence is CSARDLPNYEQYF. The CDR3 nucleotides are TGCAGTGCTAGAGATCTTCCTAATTACGAGCAGTACTTC.

This clonotype has a count of ten or more. The V and J genes are TRBV20-1 and TRBJ1-2, with 8 bases fitting TRBD1. V was pared by 6 bases and J by 6 bases, with 9 bases of the junction left unmatched. Germline loops: CDR1 DFQATT, CDR2 SNEGSKA (reference sequence). CDR3 size: 13 residues. The CDR3 here is CSARRDRTNGYTF. CDR3 in DNA: TGCAGTGCCCGGAGGGACAGGACAAATGGCTACACCTTC.

J is TRBJ1-5 and V is TRBV19; D is uncertain. With 3 bases removed from V and 9 bases from J, the gap between germline ends came to 12 bases. This CDR3 spans 13 amino acids. Germline V gives CDR1 LNHDA, CDR2 SQIVND (reference sequence). The CDR3 sequence is CASSIIGVGPQHF. The CDR3 coding sequence is TGTGCCAGTAGTATTATCGGGGTGGGGCCCCAGCATTTT.

This clonotype turned up a few times. The V gene is TRBV4-2, the J gene TRBJ1-2; D is undetermined. Trimming cost V 0 bases and J 8 bases, with 10 bases left between them. This CDR3 region has 13 residues. CDR1 and CDR2 (germline): LGHNA, YNFKEQ. This CDR3 is CASSQDRRGGYTF. The CDR3 DNA follows: TGTGCCAGCAGCCAAGATAGGAGAGGGGGCTACACCTTC.

This clonotype was detected ten times or more. The chain is built from TRBV28 and TRBJ2-5; D might be TRBD2 (6 bases). V was clipped by 3 bases and J by 5 bases, with 10 bases between them. There are 13 residues in the CDR3. In germline, CDR1 is MDHEN, CDR2 SYDVKM. DNA of the CDR3: TGTGCCAGCAGTTTTGCGGGATGGGAGACCCAGTACTTC. Amino acids: CASSFAGWETQYF.

The chain recombines TRBV19 with TRBJ1-2; 10 nucleotides line up with TRBD1. The CDR3 contains 16 residues. The V and J ends lost 3 bases and 8 bases, in that order; junction bases with no gene match: 12. CDR1 and CDR2 from the germline V gene are LNHDA and SQIVND (reference sequence). This CDR3 reads CASSIARLDRGHGYTF. In DNA, the CDR3 is TGTGCCAGTAGTATCGCCCGCCTCGACAGGGGGCACGGCTACACCTTC. Drawing the rest from reference TRBV19 and TRBJ1-2, the complete variable domain is DGGITQSPKYLFRKEGQNVTLSCEQNLNHDAMYWYRQDPGQGLRLIYYSQIVNDFQKGDIAEGYSVSREKKESFPLTVTSAQKNPTAFYLCASSIARLDRGHGYTFGSGTRLTVV.

V is TRBV3-1 and J is TRBJ1-1; no clear D gene. V lost 2 bases to trimming and J lost 1 base, with 5 bases between them. Germline lookup yields CDR1 LGHDT and CDR2 YNNKEL (reference sequence). CDR3 length: 13 amino acids. The CDR3, as DNA: TGTGCCAGCAGCCAATCGGAGAACACTGAAGCTTTCTTT. It is translated as CASSQSENTEAFF.

This clonotype came up many times. This rearrangement joins TRBV5-1 to TRBJ1-1; D call uncertain. CDR1 and CDR2 (germline): SGHRS, YFSETQ. The V and J ends lost 0 bases and 2 bases respectively, with 5 bases between them. The CDR3 length is 13 residues. This CDR3 is CASSLATNTEAFF. Here the CDR3 DNA reads TGCGCCAGCAGCTTGGCAACAAACACTGAAGCTTTCTTT.

This clonotype has only one observation. This is likely an artifact of a read error, given a far larger clone one base away. V is TRBV6-9 and J is TRBJ1-1; D gene uncertain. CDR3 length equals 13 residues. Germline V gene data show CDR1 as MNHGY and CDR2 as SVAAGI. The V gene lost 8 bases and the J gene lost 0 bases, with 10 bases spanning the gap. CDR3 sequence reads: CASGLALNTEAFF. The CDR3 bases are TGTGCCAGCGGTTTAGCCCTGAACACTGAAGCTTTCTTT.

Here the CDR3 reads CASSLGVLTDTQYF. CDR3 DNA: TGTGCCAGCAGCTTGGGGGTGCTCACAGATACGCAGTATTTT. The chain has TRBV7-6 and TRBJ2-3; either TRBD1 or TRBD2 may supply D (5 bases each). Germline CDR1 SGHVS, CDR2 FNYEAQ. CDR3 size: 14 residues. Trimming took 3 bases from V and 2 from J, leaving 9 bases between them. Filled out from reference TRBV7-6 and TRBJ2-3, the complete variable domain reads GAGVSQSPRYKVTKRGQDVALRCDPISGHVSLYWYRQALGQGPEFLTYFNYEAQQDKSGLPNDRFSAERPEGSISTLTIQRTEQRDSAMYRCASSLGVLTDTQYFGPGTRLTVL.

In its sample, this clonotype was seen many times. The V call is TRBV2, the J call TRBJ1-4; TRBD1 matches 8 bases. Unmatched junction bases numbered 8, after V lost 6 bases and J lost 8 bases. CDR1 SNHLY and CDR2 FYNNEI come from the germline V gene. This CDR3 is 14 amino acids long. The CDR3 loop reads CASRRETGGEKLFF. In nucleotides, the CDR3 is TGTGCCAGCAGAAGGGAAACAGGGGGAGAAAAACTGTTTTTT.

This clonotype was observed a few times. The rearrangement links TRBV25-1 to TRBJ1-1, with D possibly TRBD1 on 6 matching bases. This CDR3 comprises 15 residues. Deletions cut 5 bases from V and 2 bases from J, with 15 bases between. Germline loops: CDR1 MGHDK, CDR2 SYGVNS. This CDR3 is CASSPFTGKNTEAFF. In DNA form, the CDR3 reads TGTGCCAGCAGTCCCTTTACAGGGAAAAACACTGAAGCTTTCTTT.

This clonotype was picked up many times. V gene TRBV30 combines with J gene TRBJ1-5, with a weak D call TRBD1 (6 bases). Germline values: CDR1 GTSNPN, CDR2 SVGIG (reference sequence). This CDR3 region has 13 residues. V gave up 5 bases and J gave up 4 bases, with 12 bases separating them. The CDR3 reads CAWSHRENQPQHF. The DNA of the CDR3 is TGTGCCTGGTCCCACAGGGAGAATCAGCCCCAGCATTTT. Drawing the rest from reference TRBV30 and TRBJ1-5, the complete variable domain is SQTIHQWPATLVQPVGSPLSLECTVEGTSNPNLYWYRQAAGRGLQLLFYSVGIGQISSEVPQNLSASRPQDRQFILSSKKLLLSDSGFYLCAWSHRENQPQHFGDGTRLSIL.